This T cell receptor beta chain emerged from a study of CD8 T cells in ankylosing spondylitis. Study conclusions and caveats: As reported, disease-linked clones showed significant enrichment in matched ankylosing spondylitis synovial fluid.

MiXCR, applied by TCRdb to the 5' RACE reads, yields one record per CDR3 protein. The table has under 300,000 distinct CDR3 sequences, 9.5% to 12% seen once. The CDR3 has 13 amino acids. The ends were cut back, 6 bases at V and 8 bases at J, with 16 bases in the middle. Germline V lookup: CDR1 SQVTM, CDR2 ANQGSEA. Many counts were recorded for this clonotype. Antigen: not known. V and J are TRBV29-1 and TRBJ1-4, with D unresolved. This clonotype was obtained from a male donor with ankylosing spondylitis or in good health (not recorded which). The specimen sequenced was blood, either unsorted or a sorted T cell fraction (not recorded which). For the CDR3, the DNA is TGCAGCGTGAATTACGTTCGGGGAGAAAAACTGTTTTTT. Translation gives CSVNYVRGEKLFF. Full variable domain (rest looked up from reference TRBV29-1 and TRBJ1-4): SAVISQKPSRDICQRGTSLTIQCQVDSQVTMMFWYRQQPGQSLTLIATANQGSEATYESGFVIDKFPISRPNLTFSTLTVSNMSPEDSSIYLCSVNYVRGEKLFFGSGTQLSVL.